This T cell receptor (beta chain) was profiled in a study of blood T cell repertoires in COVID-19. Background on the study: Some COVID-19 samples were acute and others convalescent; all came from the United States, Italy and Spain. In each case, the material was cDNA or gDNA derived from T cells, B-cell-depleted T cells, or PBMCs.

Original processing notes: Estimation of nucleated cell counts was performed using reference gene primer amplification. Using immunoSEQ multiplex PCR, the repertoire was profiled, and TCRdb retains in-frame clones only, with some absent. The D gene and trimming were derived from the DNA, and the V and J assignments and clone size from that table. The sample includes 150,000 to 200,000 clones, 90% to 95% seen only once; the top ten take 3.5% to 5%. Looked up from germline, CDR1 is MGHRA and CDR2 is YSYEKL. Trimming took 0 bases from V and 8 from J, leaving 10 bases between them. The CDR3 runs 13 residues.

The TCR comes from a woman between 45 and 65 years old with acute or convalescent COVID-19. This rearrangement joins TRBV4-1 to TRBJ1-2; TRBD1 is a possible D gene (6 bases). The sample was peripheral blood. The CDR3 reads CASSQEGARGYTF. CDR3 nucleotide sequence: TGCGCCAGCAGCCAAGAGGGGGCTAGGGGCTACACCTTC.